Given below is one T cell receptor beta chain in context. What it binds is not known. A FACSAria was used to sort CD4+ and CD8+ T cells. These cells came from PBMCs. The sample comes from a study of CD8+ T cells in alopecia areata. Turning to the study itself: People stayed on tofacitinib for 6 to 18 months, then stopped the drug for 6 months. Study conclusions and caveats: Normal skin contains resident alphabeta T cells, and these are also sequenced in scalp samples. It was less clear whether patients shared TCRs than it was in mice, possibly because of HLA.

This CDR3 spans 13 amino acids. The germline V gene has CDR1 SNHLY and CDR2 FYNNEI. cDNA serving as the sequencing template came from extracted, reverse transcribed RNA. Assay used: immunoSEQ multiplex PCR; TCRdb lists only in-frame clones, some missing. The data contain 140,000 to 150,000 clones, around 86% of them singletons. This clonotype was obtained from a human donor with alopecia areata. The chain employs TRBV2 and TRBJ2-5; the D gene is possibly TRBD2 (6 bases). The closer fit of TRBJ2-7 to the DNA end suggests the J call may be wrong. The source was CD8+ T cells sorted from blood, collected at week 0. Here the CDR3 reads CASMSWGAYEQYF. The DNA for the CDR3 is TGTGCCAGCATGTCTTGGGGGGCCTACGAGCAGTACTTC.